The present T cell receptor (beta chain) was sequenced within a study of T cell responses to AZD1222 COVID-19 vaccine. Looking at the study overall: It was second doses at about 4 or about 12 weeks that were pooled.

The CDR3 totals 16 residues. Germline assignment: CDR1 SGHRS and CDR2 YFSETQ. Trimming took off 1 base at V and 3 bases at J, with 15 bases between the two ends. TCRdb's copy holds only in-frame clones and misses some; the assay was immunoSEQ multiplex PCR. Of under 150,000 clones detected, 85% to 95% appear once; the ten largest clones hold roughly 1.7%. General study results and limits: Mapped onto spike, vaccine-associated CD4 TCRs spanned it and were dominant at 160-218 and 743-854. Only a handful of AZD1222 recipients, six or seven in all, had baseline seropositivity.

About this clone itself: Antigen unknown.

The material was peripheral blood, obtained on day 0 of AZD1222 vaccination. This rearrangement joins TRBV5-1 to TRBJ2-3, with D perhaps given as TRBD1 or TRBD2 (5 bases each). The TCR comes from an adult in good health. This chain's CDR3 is CASSLYVGGGTDTQYF. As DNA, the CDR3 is TGCGCCAGCAGCTTGTACGTTGGGGGTGGAACAGATACGCAGTATTTT.